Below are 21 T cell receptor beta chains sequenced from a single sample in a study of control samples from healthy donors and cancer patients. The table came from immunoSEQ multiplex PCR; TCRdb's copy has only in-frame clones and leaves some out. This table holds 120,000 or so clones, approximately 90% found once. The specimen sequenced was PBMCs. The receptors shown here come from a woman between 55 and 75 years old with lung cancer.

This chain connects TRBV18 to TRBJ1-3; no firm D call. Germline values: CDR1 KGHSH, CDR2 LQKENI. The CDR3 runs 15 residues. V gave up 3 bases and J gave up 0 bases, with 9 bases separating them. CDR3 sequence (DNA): TGTGCCAGCTCACCTACCGGCGTCTCTGGAAACACCATATATTTT. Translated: CASSPTGVSGNTIYF.

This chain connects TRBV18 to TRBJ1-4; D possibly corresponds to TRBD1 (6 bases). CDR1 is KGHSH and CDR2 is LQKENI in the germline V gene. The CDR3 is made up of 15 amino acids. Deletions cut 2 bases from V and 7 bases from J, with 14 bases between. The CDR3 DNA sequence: TGTGCCAGCTCACCATTGGGGCAGGACAGTGAAAAACTGTTTTTT. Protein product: CASSPLGQDSEKLFF.

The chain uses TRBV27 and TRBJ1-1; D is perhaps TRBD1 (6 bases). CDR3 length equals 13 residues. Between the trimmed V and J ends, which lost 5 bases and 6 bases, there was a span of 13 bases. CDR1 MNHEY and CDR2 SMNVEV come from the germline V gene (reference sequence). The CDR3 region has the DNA TGTGCCAGCAGTAACAGGGTTGGCGCTGAAGCTTTCTTT. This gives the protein CASSNRVGAEAFF.

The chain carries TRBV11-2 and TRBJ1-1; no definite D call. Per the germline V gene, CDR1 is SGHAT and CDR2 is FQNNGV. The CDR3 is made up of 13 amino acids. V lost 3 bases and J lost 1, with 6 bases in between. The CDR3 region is CASSFSGNTEAFF. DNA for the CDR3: TGTGCCAGCAGCTTTTCAGGGAACACTGAAGCTTTCTTT.

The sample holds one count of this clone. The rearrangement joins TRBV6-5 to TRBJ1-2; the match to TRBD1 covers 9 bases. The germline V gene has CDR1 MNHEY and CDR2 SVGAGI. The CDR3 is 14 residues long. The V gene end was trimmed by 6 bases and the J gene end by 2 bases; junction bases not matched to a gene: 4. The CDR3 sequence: CASRQDRGNYGYTF. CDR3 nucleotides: TGTGCCAGCAGGCAGGACAGGGGCAACTATGGCTACACCTTC.

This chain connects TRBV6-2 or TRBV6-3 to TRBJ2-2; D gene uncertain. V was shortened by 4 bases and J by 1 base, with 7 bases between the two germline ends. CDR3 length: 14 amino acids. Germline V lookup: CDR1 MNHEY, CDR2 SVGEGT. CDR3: CASSSNKNTGELFF. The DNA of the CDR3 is TGTGCCAGCAGTTCCAACAAGAACACCGGGGAGCTGTTTTTT.

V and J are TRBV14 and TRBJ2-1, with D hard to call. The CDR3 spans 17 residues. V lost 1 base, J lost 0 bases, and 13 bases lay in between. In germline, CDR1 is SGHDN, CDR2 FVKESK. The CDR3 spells CASSQVLGRFSYNEQFF. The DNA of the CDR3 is TGTGCCAGCAGCCAAGTCCTTGGGCGGTTCTCCTACAATGAGCAGTTCTTC.

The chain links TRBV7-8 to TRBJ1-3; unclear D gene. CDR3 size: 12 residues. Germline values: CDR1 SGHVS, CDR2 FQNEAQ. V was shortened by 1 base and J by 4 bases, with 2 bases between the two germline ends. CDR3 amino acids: CASSLVGNTIYF. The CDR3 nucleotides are TGTGCCAGCAGCTTAGTGGGAAACACCATATATTTT.

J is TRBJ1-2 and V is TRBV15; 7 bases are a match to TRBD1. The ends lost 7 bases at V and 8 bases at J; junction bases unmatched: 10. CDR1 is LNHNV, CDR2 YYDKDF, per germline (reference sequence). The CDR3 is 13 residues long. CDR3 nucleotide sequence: TGTGCCACCACCTCCGACAGGGAGGGAGGCTACACCTTC. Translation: CATTSDREGGYTF.

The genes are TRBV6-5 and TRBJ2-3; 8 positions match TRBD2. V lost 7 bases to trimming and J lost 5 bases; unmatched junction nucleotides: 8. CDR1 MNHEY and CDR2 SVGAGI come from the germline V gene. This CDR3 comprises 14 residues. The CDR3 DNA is TGTGCCAGCAAGCGAGCGGGGGATAGAGATACGCAGTATTTT. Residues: CASKRAGDRDTQYF.

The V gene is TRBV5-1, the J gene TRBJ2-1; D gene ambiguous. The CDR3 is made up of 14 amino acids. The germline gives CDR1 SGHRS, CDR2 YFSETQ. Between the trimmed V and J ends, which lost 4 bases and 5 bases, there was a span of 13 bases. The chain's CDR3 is CASSLPGLDNEQFF. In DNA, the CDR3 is TGCGCCAGCAGCCTCCCGGGCCTCGACAATGAGCAGTTCTTC.

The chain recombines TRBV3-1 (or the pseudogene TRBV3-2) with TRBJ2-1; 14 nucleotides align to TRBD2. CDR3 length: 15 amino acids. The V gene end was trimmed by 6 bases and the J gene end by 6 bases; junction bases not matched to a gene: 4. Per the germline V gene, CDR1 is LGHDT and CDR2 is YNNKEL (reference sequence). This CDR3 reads CASSGTSGGGNEQFF. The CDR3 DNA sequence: TGTGCCAGCAGTGGGACTAGCGGGGGAGGCAATGAGCAGTTCTTC.

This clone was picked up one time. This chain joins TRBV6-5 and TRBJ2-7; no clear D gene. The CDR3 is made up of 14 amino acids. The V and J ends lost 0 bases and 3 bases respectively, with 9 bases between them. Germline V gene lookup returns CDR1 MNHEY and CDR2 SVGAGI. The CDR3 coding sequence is TGTGCCAGCAGTTACTCGGCAGGTCTCTACGAGCAGTACTTC. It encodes CASSYSAGLYEQYF.

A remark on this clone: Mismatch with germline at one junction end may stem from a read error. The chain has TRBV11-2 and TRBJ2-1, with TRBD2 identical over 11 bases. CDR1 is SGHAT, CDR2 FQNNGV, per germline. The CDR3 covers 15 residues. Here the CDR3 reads CASSPGTSGDNKQFF. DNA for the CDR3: TGTGCCAGCAGCCCCGGGACTAGCGGAGACAATAAGCAGTTCTTC.

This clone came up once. In DNA form, the CDR3 reads TGTGCCAGCAGTTATCCCCAGGGAGGAAACACCATATATTTT. Its translation is CASSYPQGGNTIYF. V gene TRBV6-5 combines with J gene TRBJ1-3; TRBD1 might be the D (5 bases). The CDR3 runs to 14 residues. CDR1 is MNHEY and CDR2 is SVGAGI in the germline V gene. The V gene lost 3 bases and the J gene lost 4 bases, with 10 bases spanning the gap.

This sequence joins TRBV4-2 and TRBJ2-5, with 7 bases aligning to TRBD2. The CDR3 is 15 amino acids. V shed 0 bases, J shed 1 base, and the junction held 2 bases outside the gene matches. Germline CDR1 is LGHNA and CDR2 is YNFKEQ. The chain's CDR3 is CASSQDGTTQETQYF. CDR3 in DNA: TGTGCCAGCAGCCAAGACGGGACTACCCAAGAGACCCAGTACTTC.

The CDR3: CASSQVHGQGIEAFF. DNA of the CDR3: TGTGCCAGCAGCCAAGTTCACGGACAGGGGATTGAAGCTTTCTTT. V and J are TRBV3-1 (or the pseudogene TRBV3-2) and TRBJ1-1, with 9 bases that match TRBD1. The CDR3 consists of 15 residues. Per germline, CDR1 LGHDT and CDR2 YNNKEL (reference sequence). J gave up 7 bases and V 1 base, and 7 bases lay outside the gene matches.

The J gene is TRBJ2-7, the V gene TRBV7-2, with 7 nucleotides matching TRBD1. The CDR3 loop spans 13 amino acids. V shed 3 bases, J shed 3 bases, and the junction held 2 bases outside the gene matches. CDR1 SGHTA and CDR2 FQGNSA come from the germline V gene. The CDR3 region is CASSLGQNYEQYF. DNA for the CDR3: TGTGCCAGCAGCTTGGGACAGAACTACGAGCAGTACTTC.

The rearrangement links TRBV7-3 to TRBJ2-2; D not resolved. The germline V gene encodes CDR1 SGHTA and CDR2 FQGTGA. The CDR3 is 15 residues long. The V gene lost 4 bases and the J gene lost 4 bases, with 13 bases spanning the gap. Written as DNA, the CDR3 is TGTGCCAGCAGCTACCGACATGGGGTCACCGGGGAGCTGTTTTTT. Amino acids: CASSYRHGVTGELFF.

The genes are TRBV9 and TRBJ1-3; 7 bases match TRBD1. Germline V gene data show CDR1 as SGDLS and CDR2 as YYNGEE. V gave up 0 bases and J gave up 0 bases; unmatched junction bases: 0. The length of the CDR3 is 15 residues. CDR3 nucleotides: TGTGCCAGCAGCGTAGGGGACAGCTCTGGAAACACCATATATTTT. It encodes CASSVGDSSGNTIYF.

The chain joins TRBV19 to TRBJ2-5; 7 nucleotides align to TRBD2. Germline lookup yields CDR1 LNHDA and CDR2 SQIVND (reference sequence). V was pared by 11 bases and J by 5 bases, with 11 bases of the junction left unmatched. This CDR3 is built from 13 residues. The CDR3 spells CASSPVGGETQYF. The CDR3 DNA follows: TGTGCCTCCTCCCCTGTGGGGGGGGAGACCCAGTACTTC.